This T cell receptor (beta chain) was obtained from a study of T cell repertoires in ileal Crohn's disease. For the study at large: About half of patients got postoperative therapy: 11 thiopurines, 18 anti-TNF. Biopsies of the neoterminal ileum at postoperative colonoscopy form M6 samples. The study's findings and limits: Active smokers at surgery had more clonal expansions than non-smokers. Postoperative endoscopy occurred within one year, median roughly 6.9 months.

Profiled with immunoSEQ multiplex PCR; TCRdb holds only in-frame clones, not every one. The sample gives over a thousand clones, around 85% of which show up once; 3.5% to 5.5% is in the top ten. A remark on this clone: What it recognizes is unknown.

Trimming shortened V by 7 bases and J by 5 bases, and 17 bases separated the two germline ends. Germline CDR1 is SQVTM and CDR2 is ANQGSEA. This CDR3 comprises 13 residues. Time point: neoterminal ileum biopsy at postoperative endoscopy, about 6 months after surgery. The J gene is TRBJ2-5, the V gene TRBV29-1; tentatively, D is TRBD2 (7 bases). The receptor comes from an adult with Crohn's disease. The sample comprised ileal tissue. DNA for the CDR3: TGCAGCGCTATAGGGGGGGCAGGGGAGACCCAGTACTTC. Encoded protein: CSAIGGAGETQYF.